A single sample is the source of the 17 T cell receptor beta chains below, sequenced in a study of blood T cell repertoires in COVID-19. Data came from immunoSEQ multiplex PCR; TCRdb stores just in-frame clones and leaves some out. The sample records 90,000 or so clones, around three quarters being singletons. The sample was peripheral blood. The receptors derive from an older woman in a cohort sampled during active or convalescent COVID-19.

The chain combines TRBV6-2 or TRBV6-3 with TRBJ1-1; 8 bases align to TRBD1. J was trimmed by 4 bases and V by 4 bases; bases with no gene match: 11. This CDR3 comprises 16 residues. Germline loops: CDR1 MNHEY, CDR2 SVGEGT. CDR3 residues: CASSSIIGQGVTEAFF. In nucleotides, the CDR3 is TGTGCCAGCAGTTCTATCATAGGACAGGGAGTCACTGAAGCTTTCTTT.

The CDR3 DNA reads as TGTGCCAGCAGCCAAGGCCCCTTGGACTTCGAGACCCAGTACTTC. This translates into CASSQGPLDFETQYF. The gene calls are TRBV3-1 (or the pseudogene TRBV3-2) and TRBJ2-5; TRBD2 is a possible D gene (5 bases). Per germline, CDR1 LGHDT and CDR2 YNNKEL (reference sequence). The CDR3 has 15 amino acids. The V and J ends lost 1 base and 5 bases respectively, with 14 bases between them.

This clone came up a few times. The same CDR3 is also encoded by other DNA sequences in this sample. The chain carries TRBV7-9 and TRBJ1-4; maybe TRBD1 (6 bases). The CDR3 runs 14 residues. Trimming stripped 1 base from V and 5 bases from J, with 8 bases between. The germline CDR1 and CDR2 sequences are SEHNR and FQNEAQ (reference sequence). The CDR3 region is CASSLGQGNEKLFF. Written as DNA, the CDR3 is TGTGCCAGCAGCTTAGGCCAGGGGAATGAAAAACTGTTTTTT.

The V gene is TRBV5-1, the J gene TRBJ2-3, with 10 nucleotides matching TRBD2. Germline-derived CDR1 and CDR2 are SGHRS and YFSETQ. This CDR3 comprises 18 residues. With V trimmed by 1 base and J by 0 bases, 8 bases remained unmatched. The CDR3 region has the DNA TGCGCCAGCAGCTTGACCATAGCGGGGGGCCCAAGCACAGATACGCAGTATTTT. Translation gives CASSLTIAGGPSTDTQYF.

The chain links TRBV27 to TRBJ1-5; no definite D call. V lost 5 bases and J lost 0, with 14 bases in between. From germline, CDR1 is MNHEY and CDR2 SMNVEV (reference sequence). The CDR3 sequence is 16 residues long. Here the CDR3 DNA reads TGTGCCAGCAGTACCCACGCGGATAGTAGCAATCAGCCCCAGCATTTT. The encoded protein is CASSTHADSSNQPQHF.

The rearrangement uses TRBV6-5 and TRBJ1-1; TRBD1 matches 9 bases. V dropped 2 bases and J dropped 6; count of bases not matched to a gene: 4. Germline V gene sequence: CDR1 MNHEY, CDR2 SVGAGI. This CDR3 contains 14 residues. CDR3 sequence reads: CASSYGTGIPEAFF. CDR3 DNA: TGTGCCAGCAGTTACGGGACAGGGATCCCTGAAGCTTTCTTT.

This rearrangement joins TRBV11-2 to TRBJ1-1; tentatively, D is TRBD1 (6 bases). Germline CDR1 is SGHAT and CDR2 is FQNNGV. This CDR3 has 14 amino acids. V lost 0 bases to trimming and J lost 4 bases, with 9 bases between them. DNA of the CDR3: TGTGCCAGCAGCTTAGATGCCAGGGGCACTGAAGCTTTCTTT. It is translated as CASSLDARGTEAFF.

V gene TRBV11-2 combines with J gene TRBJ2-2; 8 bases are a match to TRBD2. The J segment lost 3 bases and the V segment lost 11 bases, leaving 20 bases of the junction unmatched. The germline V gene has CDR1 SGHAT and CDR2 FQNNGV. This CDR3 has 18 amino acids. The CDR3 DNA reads TGTGCCCGCCGCTTCGGGCAATGGACCGGGGGGGACACCGGGGAGCTGTTTTTT. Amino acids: CARRFGQWTGGDTGELFF. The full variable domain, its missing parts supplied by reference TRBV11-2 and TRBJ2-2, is EAGVAQSPRYKIIEKRQSVAFWCNPISGHATLYWYQQILGQGPKLLIQFQNNGVVDDSQLPKDRFSAERLKGVDSTLKIQPAKLEDSAVYLCARRFGQWTGGDTGELFFGEGSRLTVL.

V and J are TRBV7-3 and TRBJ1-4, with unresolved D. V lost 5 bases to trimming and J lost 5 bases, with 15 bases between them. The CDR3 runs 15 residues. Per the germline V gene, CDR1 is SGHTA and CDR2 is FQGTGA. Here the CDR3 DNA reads TGTGCCAGCAGCCCCATGGGAGGCCCCAATGAAAAACTGTTTTTT. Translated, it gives CASSPMGGPNEKLFF.

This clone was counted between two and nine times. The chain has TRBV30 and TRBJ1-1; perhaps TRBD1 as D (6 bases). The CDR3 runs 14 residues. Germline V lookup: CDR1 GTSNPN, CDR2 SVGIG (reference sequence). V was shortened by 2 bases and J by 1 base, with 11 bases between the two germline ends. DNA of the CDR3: TGTGCCTGGAGTTCGGGACAAAGGAACACTGAAGCTTTCTTT. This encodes CAWSSGQRNTEAFF.

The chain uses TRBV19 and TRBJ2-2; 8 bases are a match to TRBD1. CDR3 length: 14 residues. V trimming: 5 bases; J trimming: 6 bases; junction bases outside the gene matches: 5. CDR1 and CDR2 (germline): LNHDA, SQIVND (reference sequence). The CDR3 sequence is CASSVDRASGELFF. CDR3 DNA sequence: TGTGCCAGTAGTGTGGACAGGGCATCCGGGGAGCTGTTTTTT.

The CDR3 loop reads CASRPGTALSRYSNQPQHF. The CDR3 nucleotides are TGTGCCAGCAGGCCTGGGACAGCCCTTTCTAGATATAGCAATCAGCCCCAGCATTTT. The chain carries TRBV6-2 or TRBV6-3 and TRBJ1-5; 7 bases map to TRBD1. The CDR3 is 19 amino acids. Germline V gives CDR1 MNHEY, CDR2 SVGEGT. J lost 0 bases, V lost 6 bases, and 17 bases had no gene match.

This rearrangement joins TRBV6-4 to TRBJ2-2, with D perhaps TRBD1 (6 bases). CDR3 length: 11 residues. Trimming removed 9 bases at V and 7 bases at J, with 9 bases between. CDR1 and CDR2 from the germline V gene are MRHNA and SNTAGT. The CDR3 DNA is TGTGCCAGACAGGGAAGCGGGGAGCTGTTTTTT. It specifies CARQGSGELFF.

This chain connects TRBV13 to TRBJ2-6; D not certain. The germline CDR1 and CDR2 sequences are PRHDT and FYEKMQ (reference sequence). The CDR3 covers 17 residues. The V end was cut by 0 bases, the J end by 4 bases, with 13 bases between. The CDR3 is CASSLGSSFVGANVLTF. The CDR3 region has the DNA TGTGCCAGCAGCTTAGGGAGTAGTTTCGTCGGGGCCAACGTCCTGACTTTC. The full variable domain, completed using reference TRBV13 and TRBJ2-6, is AAGVIQSPRHLIKEKRETATLKCYPIPRHDTVYWYQQGPGQDPQFLISFYEKMQSDKGSIPDRFSAQQFSDYHSELNMSSLELGDSALYFCASSLGSSFVGANVLTFGAGSRLTVL.

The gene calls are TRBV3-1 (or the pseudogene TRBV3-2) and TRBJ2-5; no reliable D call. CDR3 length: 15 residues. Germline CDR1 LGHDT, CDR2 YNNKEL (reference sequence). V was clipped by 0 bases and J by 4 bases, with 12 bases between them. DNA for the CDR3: TGTGCCAGCAGCCAAGATAGTCGGTTCGGAGAGACCCAGTACTTC. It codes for CASSQDSRFGETQYF.

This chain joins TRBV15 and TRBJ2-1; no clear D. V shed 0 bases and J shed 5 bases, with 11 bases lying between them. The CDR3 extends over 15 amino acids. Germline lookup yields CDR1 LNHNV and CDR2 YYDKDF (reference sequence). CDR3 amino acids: CATSRESGSHNEQFF. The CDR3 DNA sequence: TGTGCCACCAGCAGAGAGTCGGGTAGCCACAATGAGCAGTTCTTC.

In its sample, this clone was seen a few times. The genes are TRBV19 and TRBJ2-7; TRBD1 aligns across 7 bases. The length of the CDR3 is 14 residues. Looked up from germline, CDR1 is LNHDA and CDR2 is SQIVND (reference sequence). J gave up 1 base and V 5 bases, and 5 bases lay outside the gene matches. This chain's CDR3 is CASSVSRGSYEQYF. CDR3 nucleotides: TGTGCCAGTAGTGTTTCCAGGGGGTCCTACGAGCAGTACTTC.